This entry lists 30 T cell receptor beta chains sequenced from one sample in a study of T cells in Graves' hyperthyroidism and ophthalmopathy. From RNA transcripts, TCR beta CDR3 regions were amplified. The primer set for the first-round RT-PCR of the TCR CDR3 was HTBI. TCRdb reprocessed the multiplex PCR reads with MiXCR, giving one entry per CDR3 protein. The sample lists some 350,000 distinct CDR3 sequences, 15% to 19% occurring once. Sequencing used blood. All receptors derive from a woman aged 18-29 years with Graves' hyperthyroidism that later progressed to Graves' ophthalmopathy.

The CDR3 bases are TGTGCCAGCAGCCCAAAGCTGTTCTCCTACGAGCAGTACTTC. It encodes CASSPKLFSYEQYF. The chain carries TRBV9 and TRBJ2-7, with D unresolved. This CDR3 is 14 amino acids long. V lost 4 bases and J lost 0, with 11 bases in between. CDR1 SGDLS and CDR2 YYNGEE come from the germline V gene.

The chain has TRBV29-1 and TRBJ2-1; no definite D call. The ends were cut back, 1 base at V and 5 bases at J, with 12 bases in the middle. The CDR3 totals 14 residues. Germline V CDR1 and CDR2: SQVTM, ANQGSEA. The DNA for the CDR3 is TGCAGCGTTGAAGGCGCGGACGAGGACAATGAGCAGTTCTTC. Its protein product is CSVEGADEDNEQFF.

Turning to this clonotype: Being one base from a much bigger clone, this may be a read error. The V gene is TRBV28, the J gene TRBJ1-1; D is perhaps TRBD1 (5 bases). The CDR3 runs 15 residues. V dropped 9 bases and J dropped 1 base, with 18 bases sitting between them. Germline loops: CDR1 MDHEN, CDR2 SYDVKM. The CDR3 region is CASARGSLSNTEAFF. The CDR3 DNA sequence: TGTGCCAGTGCCCGGGGCAGCCTATCGAACACTGAAGCTTTCTTT. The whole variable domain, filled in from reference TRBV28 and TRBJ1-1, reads DVKVTQSSRYLVKRTGEKVFLECVQDMDHENMFWYRQDPGLGLRLIYFSYDVKMKEKGDIPEGYSVSREKKERFSLILESASTNQTSMYLCASARGSLSNTEAFFGQGTRLTVV.

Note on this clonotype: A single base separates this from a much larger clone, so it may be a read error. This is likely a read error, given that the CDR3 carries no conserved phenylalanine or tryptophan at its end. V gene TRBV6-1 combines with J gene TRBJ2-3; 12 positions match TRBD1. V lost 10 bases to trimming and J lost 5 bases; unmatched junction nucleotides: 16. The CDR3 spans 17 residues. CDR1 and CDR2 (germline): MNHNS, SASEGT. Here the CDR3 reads CATNAPPRDRGRDTQYS. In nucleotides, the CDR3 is TGTGCCACCAATGCTCCACCCCGGGACAGGGGGCGAGATACGCAGTATTCT.

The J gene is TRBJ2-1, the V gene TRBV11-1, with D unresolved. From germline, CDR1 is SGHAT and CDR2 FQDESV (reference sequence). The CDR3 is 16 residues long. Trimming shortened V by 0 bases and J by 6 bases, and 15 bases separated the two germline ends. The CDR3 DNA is TGTGCCAGCAGCTTAGCGCGAACGATGTGGCCCAATGAGCAGTTCTTC. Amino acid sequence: CASSLARTMWPNEQFF.

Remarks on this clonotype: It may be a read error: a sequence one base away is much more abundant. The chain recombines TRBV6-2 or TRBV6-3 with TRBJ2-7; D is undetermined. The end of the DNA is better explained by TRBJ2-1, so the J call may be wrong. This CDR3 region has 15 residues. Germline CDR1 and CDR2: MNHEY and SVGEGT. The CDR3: CASSAPRLESYEQFF. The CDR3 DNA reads TGTGCCAGCAGTGCTCCCAGGCTTGAATCCTACGAGCAGTTCTTC.

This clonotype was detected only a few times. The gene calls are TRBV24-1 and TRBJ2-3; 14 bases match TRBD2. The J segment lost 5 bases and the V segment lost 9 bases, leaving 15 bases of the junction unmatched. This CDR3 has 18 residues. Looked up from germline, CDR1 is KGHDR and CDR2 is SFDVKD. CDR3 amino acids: CATQKTSGRARMGDTQYF. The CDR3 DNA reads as TGTGCCACCCAGAAGACTAGCGGGAGGGCCAGGATGGGAGATACGCAGTATTTT.

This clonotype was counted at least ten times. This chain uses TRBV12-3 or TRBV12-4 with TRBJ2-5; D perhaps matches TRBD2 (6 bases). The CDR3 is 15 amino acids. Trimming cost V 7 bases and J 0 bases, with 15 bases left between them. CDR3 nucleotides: TGTGCCAGCACTCCGGGGAGGAGCTACCAAGAGACCCAGTACTTC. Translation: CASTPGRSYQETQYF.

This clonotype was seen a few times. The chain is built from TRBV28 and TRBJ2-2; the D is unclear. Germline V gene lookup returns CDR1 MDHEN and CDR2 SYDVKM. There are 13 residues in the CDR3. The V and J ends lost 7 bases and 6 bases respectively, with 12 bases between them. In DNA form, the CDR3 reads TGTGCCAGCACCCCAGCTGTGGCCGGGGAGCTGTTTTTT. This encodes CASTPAVAGELFF.

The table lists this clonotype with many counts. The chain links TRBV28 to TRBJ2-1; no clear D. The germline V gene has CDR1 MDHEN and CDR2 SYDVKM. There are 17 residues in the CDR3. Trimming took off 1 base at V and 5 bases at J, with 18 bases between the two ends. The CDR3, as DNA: TGTGCCAGCAGTTTATCCCTAACGTTGAGACAACACAATGAGCAGTTCTTC. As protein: CASSLSLTLRQHNEQFF. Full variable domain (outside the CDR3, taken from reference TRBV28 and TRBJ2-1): DVKVTQSSRYLVKRTGEKVFLECVQDMDHENMFWYRQDPGLGLRLIYFSYDVKMKEKGDIPEGYSVSREKKERFSLILESASTNQTSMYLCASSLSLTLRQHNEQFFGPGTRLTVL.

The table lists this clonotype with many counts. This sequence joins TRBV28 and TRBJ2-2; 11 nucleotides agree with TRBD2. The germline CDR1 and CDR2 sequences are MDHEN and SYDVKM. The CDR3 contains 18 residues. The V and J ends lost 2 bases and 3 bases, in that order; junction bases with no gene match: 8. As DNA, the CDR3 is TGTGCCAGCAGTTTAGAGAGACTAGCGGGGACTGACACCGGGGAGCTGTTTTTT. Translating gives CASSLERLAGTDTGELFF.

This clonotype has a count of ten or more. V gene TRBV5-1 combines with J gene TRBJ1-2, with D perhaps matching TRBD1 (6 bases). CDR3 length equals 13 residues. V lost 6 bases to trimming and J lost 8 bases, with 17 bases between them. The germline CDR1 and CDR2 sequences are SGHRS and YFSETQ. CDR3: CASNPSGATGYTF. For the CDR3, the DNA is TGCGCCAGCAATCCCTCGGGGGCGACAGGCTACACCTTC.

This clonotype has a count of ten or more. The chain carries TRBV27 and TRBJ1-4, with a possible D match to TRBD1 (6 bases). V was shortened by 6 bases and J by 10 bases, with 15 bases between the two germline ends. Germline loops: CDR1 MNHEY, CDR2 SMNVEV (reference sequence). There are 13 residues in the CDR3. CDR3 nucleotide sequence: TGTGCCAGCAGCTACGGGGCCAGGGGAAAACTGTTTTTT. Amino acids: CASSYGARGKLFF.

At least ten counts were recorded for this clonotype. The CDR3 loop is CSARNPKGGNTEAFF. The DNA for the CDR3 is TGCAGTGCTAGGAACCCCAAGGGCGGGAACACTGAAGCTTTCTTT. The chain has TRBV20-1 and TRBJ1-1; D is unresolved. CDR3 size: 15 residues. V lost 3 bases to trimming and J lost 1 base, with 15 bases between them. Germline CDR1 is DFQATT and CDR2 is SNEGSKA (reference sequence).

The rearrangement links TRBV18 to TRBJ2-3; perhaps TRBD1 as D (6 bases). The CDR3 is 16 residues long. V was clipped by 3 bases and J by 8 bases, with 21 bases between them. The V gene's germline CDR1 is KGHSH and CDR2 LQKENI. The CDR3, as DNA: TGTGCCAGCTCACCCACAACGGGACACCCCAAGGGTACGCAGTATTTT. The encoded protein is CASSPTTGHPKGTQYF.

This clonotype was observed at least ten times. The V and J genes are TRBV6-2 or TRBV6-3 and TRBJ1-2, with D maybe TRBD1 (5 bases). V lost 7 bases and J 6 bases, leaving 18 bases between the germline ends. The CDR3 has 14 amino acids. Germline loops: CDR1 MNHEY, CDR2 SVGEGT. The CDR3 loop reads CASNHVGTANGYTF. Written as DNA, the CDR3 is TGTGCCAGCAATCACGTCGGGACGGCTAATGGCTACACCTTC.

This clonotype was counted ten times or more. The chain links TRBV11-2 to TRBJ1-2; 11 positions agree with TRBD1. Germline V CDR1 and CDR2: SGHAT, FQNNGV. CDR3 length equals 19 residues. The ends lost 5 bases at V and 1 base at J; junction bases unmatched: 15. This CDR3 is CASSRSTSGTGGVNYGYTF. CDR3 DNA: TGTGCCAGCAGCCGTTCAACCTCCGGGACAGGGGGGGTTAACTATGGCTACACCTTC. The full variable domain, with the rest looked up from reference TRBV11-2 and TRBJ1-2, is EAGVAQSPRYKIIEKRQSVAFWCNPISGHATLYWYQQILGQGPKLLIQFQNNGVVDDSQLPKDRFSAERLKGVDSTLKIQPAKLEDSAVYLCASSRSTSGTGGVNYGYTFGSGTRLTVV.

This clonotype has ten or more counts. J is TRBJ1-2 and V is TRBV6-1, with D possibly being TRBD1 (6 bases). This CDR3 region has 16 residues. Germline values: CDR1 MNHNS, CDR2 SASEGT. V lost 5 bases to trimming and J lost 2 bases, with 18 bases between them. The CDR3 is CASSLAGEFTNYGYTF. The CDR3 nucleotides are TGTGCCAGCAGTCTCGCAGGGGAGTTTACCAACTATGGCTACACCTTC.

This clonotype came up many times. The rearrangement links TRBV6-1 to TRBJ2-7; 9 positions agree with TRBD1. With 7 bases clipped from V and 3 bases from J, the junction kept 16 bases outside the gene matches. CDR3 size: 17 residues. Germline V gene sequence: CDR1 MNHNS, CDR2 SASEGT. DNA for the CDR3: TGTGCCAGCACCAAGGGAGGGGGACAGGGAAACATCTACGAGCAGTACTTC. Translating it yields CASTKGGGQGNIYEQYF.

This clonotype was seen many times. CDR3 sequence reads: CASSLDVVGGVTGELFF. Here the CDR3 DNA reads TGTGCCAGCAGCTTAGACGTAGTCGGAGGGGTCACCGGGGAGCTGTTTTTT. J is TRBJ2-2 and V is TRBV11-3; TRBD2 might be the D (6 bases). Trimming took 0 bases from V and 4 from J, leaving 15 bases between them. This CDR3 region has 17 residues. Per germline, CDR1 SGHNT and CDR2 YENEEA.

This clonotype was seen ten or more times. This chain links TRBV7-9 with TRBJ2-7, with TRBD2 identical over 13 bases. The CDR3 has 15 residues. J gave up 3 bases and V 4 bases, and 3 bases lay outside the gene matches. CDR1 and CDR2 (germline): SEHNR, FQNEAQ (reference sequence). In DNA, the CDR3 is TGTGCCAGCAGCTACGGACTAGCGGGAGACTACGAGCAGTACTTC. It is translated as CASSYGLAGDYEQYF.

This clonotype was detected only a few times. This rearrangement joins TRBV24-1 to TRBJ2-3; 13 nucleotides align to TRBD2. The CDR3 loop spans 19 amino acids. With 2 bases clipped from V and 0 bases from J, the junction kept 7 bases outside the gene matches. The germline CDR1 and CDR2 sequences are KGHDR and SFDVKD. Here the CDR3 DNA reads TGTGCCACCAGTGATTATACCGGGACTAGCGGGACTAGCACAGATACGCAGTATTTT. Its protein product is CATSDYTGTSGTSTDTQYF.

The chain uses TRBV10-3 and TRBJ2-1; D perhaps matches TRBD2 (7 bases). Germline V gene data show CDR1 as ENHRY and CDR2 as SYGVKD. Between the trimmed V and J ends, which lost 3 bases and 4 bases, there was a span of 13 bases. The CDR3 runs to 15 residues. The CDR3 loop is CAISEGGGPYNEQFF. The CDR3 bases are TGTGCCATCAGTGAAGGGGGGGGCCCTTACAATGAGCAGTTCTTC.

CDR3 amino acids: CASSLASGRQETQYF. Here the CDR3 DNA reads TGTGCCAGCAGTTTAGCGAGCGGGAGGCAAGAGACCCAGTACTTC. This chain joins TRBV12-3 or TRBV12-4 and TRBJ2-5; the match to TRBD2 covers 9 bases. V trimming: 0 bases; J trimming: 2 bases; junction bases outside the gene matches: 1. The CDR3 loop spans 15 amino acids.

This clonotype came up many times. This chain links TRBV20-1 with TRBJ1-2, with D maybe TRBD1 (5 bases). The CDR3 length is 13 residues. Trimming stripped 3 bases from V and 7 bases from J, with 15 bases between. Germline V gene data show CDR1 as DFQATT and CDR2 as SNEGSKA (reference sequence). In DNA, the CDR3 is TGCAGTGCTAGCCGACAGCGTGCGGCTGGCTACACCTTC. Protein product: CSASRQRAAGYTF.

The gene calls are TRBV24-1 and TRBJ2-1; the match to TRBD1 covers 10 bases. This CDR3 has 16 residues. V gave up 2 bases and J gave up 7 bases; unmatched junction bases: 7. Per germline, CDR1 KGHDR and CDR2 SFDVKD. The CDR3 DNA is TGTGCCACCAGTGATTCTCCGGGACAGGGGCGTAATGAGCAGTTCTTC. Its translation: CATSDSPGQGRNEQFF.

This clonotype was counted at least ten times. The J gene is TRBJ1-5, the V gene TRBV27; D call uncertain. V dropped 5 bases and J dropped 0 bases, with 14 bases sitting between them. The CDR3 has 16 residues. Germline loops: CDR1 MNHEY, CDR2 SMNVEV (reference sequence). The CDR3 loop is CASSPGTDYSNQPQHF. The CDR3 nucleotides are TGTGCCAGCAGTCCCGGCACAGACTATAGCAATCAGCCCCAGCATTTT.

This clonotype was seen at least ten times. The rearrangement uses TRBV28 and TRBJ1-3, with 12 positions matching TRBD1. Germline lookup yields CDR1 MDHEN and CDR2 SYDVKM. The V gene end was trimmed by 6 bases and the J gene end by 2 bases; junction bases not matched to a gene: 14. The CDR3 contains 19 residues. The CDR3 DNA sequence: TGTGCCAGCAGCACCCCCCGGGACAGGGGGCATTTCGCTGGAAACACCATATATTTT. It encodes CASSTPRDRGHFAGNTIYF.

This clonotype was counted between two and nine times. The CDR3 nucleotides are TGTGCCAGCTCGACTCGGGACAGGGCTCCCGTGGAAGCTTTCTTT. The encoded protein is CASSTRDRAPVEAFF. The chain uses TRBV27 and TRBJ1-1, with 9 positions matching TRBD1. This CDR3 is 15 amino acids long. The germline V gene has CDR1 MNHEY and CDR2 SMNVEV (reference sequence). The V gene end was trimmed by 8 bases and the J gene end by 8 bases; junction bases not matched to a gene: 15.

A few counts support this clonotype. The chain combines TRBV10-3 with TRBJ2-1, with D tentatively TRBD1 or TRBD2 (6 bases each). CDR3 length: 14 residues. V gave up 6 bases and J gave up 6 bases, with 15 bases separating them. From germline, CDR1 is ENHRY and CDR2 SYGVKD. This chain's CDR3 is CAISQGGGGNEQFF. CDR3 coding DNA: TGTGCCATCAGCCAAGGGGGAGGTGGCAATGAGCAGTTCTTC.